This TCR beta chain was sequenced during a study of blood T cell repertoires in COVID-19. About the research overall: COVID-19 samples from acute and convalescent phases originated in the United States, Italy and Spain.

Source study methods: How many nucleated cells were present was estimated from reference gene primer amplification. Produced via immunoSEQ multiplex PCR; TCRdb's table is partial and in-frame only. For V, J and clone size, that table is used; D and trimming come from the DNA. The sample lists under 450,000 clones, about 89% occurring once. Cohorts were determined from participant-reported clinical history. Donors in Cohort 3 counted as recovered after two negative PCRs, clearance, or symptom resolution. The CDR3 runs 14 residues. The V gene's germline CDR1 is KGHSH and CDR2 LQKENI. The ends lost 6 bases at V and 0 bases at J; junction bases unmatched: 3.

The sample was PBMCs or T cells enriched from blood (not recorded which). The chain is built from TRBV18 and TRBJ1-1; 8 bases agree with TRBD1. The receptor was derived from a young man who had recovered from COVID-19. CDR3 loop: CASSLQGVNTEAFF. CDR3 nucleotide sequence: TGTGCCAGCTCTCTACAGGGGGTGAACACTGAAGCTTTCTTT. Looking up the rest from reference TRBV18 and TRBJ1-1 gives the full variable domain: NAGVMQNPRHLVRRRGQEARLRCSPMKGHSHVYWYRQLPEEGLKFMVYLQKENIIDESGMPKERFSAEFPKEGPSILRIQQVVRGDSAAYFCASSLQGVNTEAFFGQGTRLTVV.